The clone carrying this TCR beta chain was recorded a few times. The antigen is undetermined. The sample belongs to a study of OX40 agonist ivuxolimab in advanced cancers. Study outcomes and limitations: At 0.1 to 3.0 mg/kg and by week 6, CD4+ and CD8+ T cells in the blood had expanded clonally. Relative to CD4+ cells, CD8+ T cells on average had more expanded clones.

V lost 2 bases and J lost 8; bases outside the gene matches: 2. Germline values: CDR1 SNHLY, CDR2 FYNNEI. This CDR3 has 13 amino acids. TCRdb's table, derived via immunoSEQ multiplex PCR, lists solely in-frame clones and lacks some. The sample holds tens of thousands of clones, roughly 85% seen once. Source: CD4+ or CD8+ T cells sorted from blood, taken in a trial of the OX40 agonist ivuxolimab. The source of this sequence is an adult with an advanced solid tumor such as melanoma, head and neck, liver or kidney cancer. The rearrangement uses TRBV2 and TRBJ2-1; 8 bases are a match to TRBD1. CDR3 nucleotide sequence: TGTGCCAGCAGTGAACAGGGGGCTTATGAGCAGTTCTTC. Amino acids: CASSEQGAYEQFF.